This TCR beta chain emerged from a study of chemoradiotherapy in HPV16-positive cancers. The wider study: A couple of HPV16-positive patients' cells yielded candidate HPV-specific clones and common motifs. Points from the study as a whole: During treatment, candidate HPV-specific clones and E7-related motifs expanded in tumor. HPV-specific T cells were functionally defined from only two HPV16-positive patients.

Repertoires were generated with immunoSEQ multiplex PCR, while TCRdb's copy carries only in-frame clones and drops some. The sample records about 8,900 clones, around 90% being singletons. To note about this clone: Its antigen is undetermined.

Germline assignment: CDR1 SGHRS and CDR2 YFSETQ. The V gene lost 3 bases and the J gene lost 5 bases, with 16 bases spanning the gap. This CDR3 has 15 residues. The material sequenced was blood, taken from a patient who underwent chemoradiotherapy. The rearrangement links TRBV5-1 to TRBJ2-3; D is perhaps TRBD2 (6 bases). This clonotype was sampled from a human donor with HPV-associated anogenital cancer. The CDR3 DNA reads as TGCGCCAGCAGCTCAACCCCCGGGGGAGGAGATACGCAGTATTTT. This translates into CASSSTPGGGDTQYF.